Shown below are 32 T cell receptor beta chains from a single sample sequenced in a study of regulatory T cells in long-lasting Graves disease. iRepertoire HTBI primers and Arm-PCR of CDR3 regions built TCR beta libraries. MiXCR, applied by TCRdb to the multiplex PCR reads, yields one record per CDR3 protein. This table has approximately 400,000 distinct CDR3 sequences, about a sixth appearing once. Time point given: newly diagnosed GD, antithyroid drugs for less than 3 months. RNA extracted from PBMCs served as the sequencing template. Source: peripheral blood mononuclear cells (PBMCs), taken at new diagnosis, from a patient treated with antithyroid drugs. Receptors were obtained from a female donor with Graves disease.

J is TRBJ2-7 and V is TRBV27; the match to TRBD2 covers 10 bases. CDR3 length equals 14 residues. In germline, CDR1 is MNHEY, CDR2 SMNVEV (reference sequence). Losses at the gene ends were 7 bases for V and 6 bases for J; bases not matched to a gene: 9. CDR3 nucleotide sequence: TGTGCCAGCATCGTAGCGGGAGGATCTGGCGAGCAGTACTTC. It encodes CASIVAGGSGEQYF.

Worth noting for this clonotype: Germline is not matched at one junction end, which may reflect a read error. The rearrangement joins TRBV10-3 to TRBJ2-7, with 9 positions matching TRBD2. There are 16 residues in the CDR3. Germline CDR1 reads ENHRY; CDR2 reads SYGVKD. CDR3 in amino acids: CASSSNAGGGGGGGDF. The CDR3 region has the DNA TGTGCCAGCAGCTCGAACGCGGGGGGGGGGGGGGGGGGGGGGGACTTC.

In this sample, this clonotype turned up many times. Because it lacks the conserved phenylalanine or tryptophan at the end, this CDR3 is likely a read error. CDR3 protein: CASSYGRLNTEAFS. CDR3 DNA sequence: TGTGCCAGCAGTTACGGACGCCTGAACACTGAAGCTTTCTCT. V is TRBV6-2 or TRBV6-3 and J is TRBJ1-1; no clear D. The length of the CDR3 is 14 residues. Trimming removed 2 bases at V and 0 bases at J, with 7 bases between. Germline lookup yields CDR1 MNHEY and CDR2 SVGEGT.

This clonotype was detected ten times or more. One junction end does not reproduce the germline sequence, and a read error may be involved. The J gene is TRBJ2-7, the V gene TRBV7-3; possible D gene TRBD2, 6 bases. Germline-derived CDR1 and CDR2 are SGHTA and FQGTGA. This CDR3 region has 11 residues. CDR3 residues: CAFHRGESVRF. The CDR3 DNA reads as TGTGCCTTTCACCGCGGGGAGAGCGTCCGCTTC.

Worth noting for this clonotype: This sequence may be a read error, since a much larger clone differs from it by one base. This chain connects TRBV4-2 to TRBJ1-1; 7 bases line up with TRBD1. This CDR3 is built from 19 residues. Per the germline V gene, CDR1 is LGHNA and CDR2 is YNFKEQ. CDR3 region: CASNQDLRTGGLSYREAFF. The CDR3 nucleotides are TGTGCCAGCAACCAAGATTTGCGGACAGGCGGTTTGAGTTACCGTGAAGCTTTCTTT.

Ten or more counts support this clonotype. The rearrangement links TRBV15 to TRBJ2-1; 12 positions match TRBD2. J was trimmed by 8 bases and V by 0 bases; bases with no gene match: 2. Germline V CDR1 and CDR2: LNHNV, YYDKDF (reference sequence). The CDR3 is made up of 15 amino acids. The CDR3, as DNA: TGTGCCACCAGCAGAGAAGCTAGCGGGAGGGATGAGCAGTTCTTC. Amino acid sequence: CATSREASGRDEQFF.

There are many counts of this clonotype. V and J are TRBV12-3 or TRBV12-4 and TRBJ2-3, with D tentatively TRBD1 (6 bases). There are 15 residues in the CDR3. V lost 6 bases and J lost 3, with 16 bases in between. The CDR3 DNA is TGTGCCAGCAGCCGAACAGGGATTCTGACAGATACGCAGTATTTT. Encoded protein: CASSRTGILTDTQYF.

This clonotype was observed at least ten times. The V gene is TRBV7-9, the J gene TRBJ1-5; no firm D call. The CDR3 length is 12 residues. V was clipped by 1 base and J by 7 bases, with 5 bases between them. The germline CDR1 and CDR2 sequences are SEHNR and FQNEAQ (reference sequence). CDR3 sequence reads: CASSLDRQPQHF. In DNA form, the CDR3 reads TGTGCCAGCAGCTTAGATCGCCAGCCCCAGCATTTT.

This clonotype showed up many times. V gene TRBV27 combines with J gene TRBJ1-2; D is possibly TRBD1 (5 bases). V lost 8 bases, J lost 5 bases, and 18 bases lay in between. CDR1 and CDR2 (germline): MNHEY, SMNVEV (reference sequence). This CDR3 spans 14 amino acids. The chain's CDR3 is CASGRGVTTYGYTF. CDR3 nucleotide sequence: TGTGCCAGCGGCCGGGGGGTCACAACTTATGGCTACACCTTC.

This clonotype appeared many times. The chain joins TRBV7-3 to TRBJ2-1, with 7 positions matching TRBD2. The trim removed 5 bases at V and 10 bases at J, leaving 11 bases unmatched. CDR3 length: 14 amino acids. Germline-derived CDR1 and CDR2 are SGHTA and FQGTGA. The chain's CDR3 is CASSAPSGEGEQFF. For the CDR3, the DNA is TGTGCCAGCAGCGCACCTAGCGGAGAGGGGGAGCAGTTCTTC.

This clonotype was counted only a few times. The chain combines TRBV5-4 with TRBJ1-2; TRBD1 matches at 7 bases. V lost 4 bases, J lost 4 bases, and 7 bases stayed unmatched. The CDR3 is 14 amino acids. Germline V gives CDR1 SGHNT, CDR2 YYREEE (reference sequence). The CDR3 reads CASSPRQGPYGYTF. In DNA, the CDR3 is TGTGCCAGCAGCCCTAGACAGGGACCCTATGGCTACACCTTC.

In its sample, this clonotype was seen many times. This rearrangement joins TRBV20-1 to TRBJ2-3; possibly TRBD2 for D (6 bases). CDR1 is DFQATT and CDR2 is SNEGSKA in the germline V gene (reference sequence). The CDR3 is 14 amino acids. V was clipped by 3 bases and J by 1 base, with 11 bases between them. Here the CDR3 reads CSARREPRTDTQYF. The CDR3 DNA is TGCAGTGCTAGGCGGGAACCCCGCACAGATACGCAGTATTTT.

This chain uses TRBV4-1 with TRBJ1-3; 8 bases match TRBD1. Looked up from germline, CDR1 is MGHRA and CDR2 is YSYEKL. There are 14 residues in the CDR3. V lost 3 bases to trimming and J lost 7 bases; unmatched junction nucleotides: 5. The CDR3 loop reads CASSHPTGVNTIYF. The CDR3 DNA is TGCGCCAGCAGCCACCCGACAGGGGTGAACACCATATATTTT.

The chain recombines TRBV7-6 with TRBJ1-5; D not certain. Germline CDR1 SGHVS, CDR2 FNYEAQ. Between the trimmed V and J ends, which lost 8 bases and 3 bases, there was a span of 17 bases. The CDR3 loop spans 15 amino acids. DNA of the CDR3: TGTGCCAGCTCCCCGGGCGGAGGGAACAATCAGCCCCAGCATTTT. This gives the protein CASSPGGGNNQPQHF.

This clonotype was observed many times. CDR3 in amino acids: CATSDDRRSGEAFF. DNA of the CDR3: TGTGCCACCAGCGACGACAGGAGATCAGGTGAAGCTTTCTTT. This chain joins TRBV15 and TRBJ1-1; possibly TRBD1 for D (6 bases). The CDR3 contains 14 residues. Trimming left V 5 bases short and J 7 bases short, with 17 bases between. From germline, CDR1 is LNHNV and CDR2 YYDKDF (reference sequence). The variable domain in full, completed from reference TRBV15 and TRBJ1-1, reads DAMVIQNPRYQVTQFGKPVTLSCSQTLNHNVMYWYQQKSSQAPKLLFHYYDKDFNNEADTPDNFQSRRPNTSFCFLDIRSPGLGDTAMYLCATSDDRRSGEAFFGQGTRLTVV.

This clonotype has a count of ten or more. This sequence joins TRBV7-9 and TRBJ2-1, with TRBD2 identical over 9 bases. J gave up 3 bases and V 5 bases, and 2 bases lay outside the gene matches. Germline lookup yields CDR1 SEHNR and CDR2 FQNEAQ (reference sequence). CDR3 size: 14 residues. The CDR3 here is CASSNSGGYNEQFF. The CDR3 DNA is TGTGCCAGCAGCAATAGCGGGGGCTACAATGAGCAGTTCTTC.

At least ten counts were recorded for this clonotype. The CDR3 nucleotides read TGTGCCAGCACCCACAGAAATCGGTGGACTGAAGCTTTCTTT. Translated: CASTHRNRWTEAFF. The V gene is TRBV6-1, the J gene TRBJ1-1, with D unresolved. Germline V CDR1 and CDR2: MNHNS, SASEGT. V shed 7 bases and J shed 5 bases, with 17 bases lying between them. The CDR3 spans 14 residues.

This clonotype was found a few times. The chain uses TRBV27 and TRBJ1-1; TRBD1 is a possible D gene (6 bases). This CDR3 is built from 14 residues. V was cut by 10 bases and J by 4 bases, with 19 bases left in between. From germline, CDR1 is MNHEY and CDR2 SMNVEV (reference sequence). The CDR3 nucleotides read TGTGCCACCAGGAAGGGGGTGGGATCCACTGAAGCTTTCTTT. Amino acids: CATRKGVGSTEAFF.

The rearrangement joins TRBV13 to TRBJ2-7; D ambiguous. The V and J ends lost 5 bases and 3 bases respectively, with 5 bases between them. The germline gives CDR1 PRHDT, CDR2 FYEKMQ (reference sequence). The CDR3 is 11 residues long. The chain's CDR3 is CASSKRYEQYF. Here the CDR3 DNA reads TGTGCCAGCAGCAAACGCTACGAGCAGTACTTC.

This clonotype was observed at least ten times. CDR3 sequence: CASSQLNTQGKETQYF. CDR3 bases: TGCGCCAGCAGCCAATTAAATACACAGGGGAAAGAGACCCAGTACTTC. The gene calls are TRBV4-1 and TRBJ2-5; TRBD1 agrees at 7 bases. Trimming removed 2 bases from V and 3 bases from J; junction bases left unmatched: 9. Germline CDR1 is MGHRA and CDR2 is YSYEKL. This CDR3 comprises 16 residues.

This chain connects TRBV5-4 to TRBJ2-5; no clear D. Germline values: CDR1 SGHNT, CDR2 YYREEE (reference sequence). V lost 4 bases and J lost 2, with 12 bases in between. CDR3 length equals 14 residues. The CDR3 is CASSLTQTQETQYF. The CDR3 region has the DNA TGTGCCAGCAGCCTAACCCAGACACAAGAGACCCAGTACTTC.

The sample holds a few counts of this clonotype. The rearrangement joins TRBV20-1 to TRBJ2-1; D uncertain. Trimming removed 5 bases at V and 5 bases at J, with 13 bases between. In germline, CDR1 is DFQATT, CDR2 SNEGSKA (reference sequence). This CDR3 has 13 amino acids. This CDR3 is CSAVAGRNNEQFF. In nucleotides, the CDR3 is TGCAGTGCTGTCGCTGGACGAAACAATGAGCAGTTCTTC.

This clonotype showed up just a few times. V is TRBV28 and J is TRBJ2-6, with D possibly being TRBD1 or TRBD2 (7 bases each). Germline CDR1 and CDR2: MDHEN and SYDVKM. The CDR3 totals 18 residues. V shed 4 bases and J shed 2 bases, with 18 bases lying between them. CDR3 coding DNA: TGTGCCAGCAGTTGGGGGGGACAGTGGCCCACTGGGGCCAACGTCCTGACTTTC. Its translation is CASSWGGQWPTGANVLTF. Complete variable domain (other parts from reference TRBV28 and TRBJ2-6): DVKVTQSSRYLVKRTGEKVFLECVQDMDHENMFWYRQDPGLGLRLIYFSYDVKMKEKGDIPEGYSVSREKKERFSLILESASTNQTSMYLCASSWGGQWPTGANVLTFGAGSRLTVL.

This clonotype appeared many times. For the CDR3, the DNA is TGTGCCAGCAGGGTCCACAGATACTTACAAGAGACCCAGTACTTC. Its protein product is CASRVHRYLQETQYF. V is TRBV6-1 and J is TRBJ2-5; the D is unclear. This CDR3 comprises 15 residues. With 6 bases removed from V and 2 bases from J, the gap between germline ends came to 16 bases. Germline values: CDR1 MNHNS, CDR2 SASEGT.

Remarks on this clonotype: As the CDR3 is not closed by the conserved phenylalanine or tryptophan, this likely results from a read error. The J gene is TRBJ2-1, the V gene TRBV5-1; D call uncertain. Germline CDR1 SGHRS, CDR2 YFSETQ. The CDR3 consists of 15 residues. The V end was cut by 4 bases, the J end by 0 bases, with 11 bases between. The CDR3 nucleotides read TGCGCCAGCAGCCCTGGCGGAAGCTCCTACAATGAGCAGTTCCTC. Its protein product is CASSPGGSSYNEQFL.

Comments on this clonotype: Its ends do not fully match the called genes, so a read error is possible. This rearrangement joins TRBV7-2 to TRBJ1-2; no clear D. This CDR3 contains 15 residues. Germline loops: CDR1 SGHTA, CDR2 FQGNSA. The CDR3 sequence: CASSSSLTKIYGYTF. CDR3 DNA: TGTGCCAGCAGCTCATCCCTCACGAAAATCTATGGCTACACTTTC.

This clonotype showed up many times. This chain links TRBV6-1 with TRBJ1-5, with D uncertain. V was trimmed by 7 bases and J by 3 bases, leaving 16 bases between them. Germline V gene sequence: CDR1 MNHNS, CDR2 SASEGT. The CDR3 is 15 amino acids. This chain's CDR3 is CASNRLGQNNQPQHF. CDR3 nucleotides: TGTGCCAGCAATCGTCTGGGCCAAAACAATCAGCCCCAGCATTTT.

This clonotype was counted many times. The chain uses TRBV12-3 or TRBV12-4 and TRBJ1-1, with D unclear. CDR3 size: 15 residues. V was trimmed by 0 bases and J by 7 bases, leaving 15 bases between them. The CDR3 sequence is CASSLAALLRSEAFF. The CDR3 DNA follows: TGTGCCAGCAGTTTAGCGGCCTTGCTGAGAAGTGAAGCTTTCTTT.

Concerning this clonotype itself: It may be a read error: a sequence one base away is much more abundant. V gene TRBV27 combines with J gene TRBJ2-1, with a weak D call TRBD1 (7 bases). Germline lookup yields CDR1 MNHEY and CDR2 SMNVEV (reference sequence). The CDR3 runs 15 residues. The DNA of the CDR3 is TGTGCCAGCAGCCACGACAGGGACTCCCACAATGAGCAGTTCTTC. Encoded protein: CASSHDRDSHNEQFF.

This clonotype was seen many times. The rearrangement joins TRBV9 to TRBJ2-7; D possibly corresponds to TRBD2 (5 bases). CDR1 is SGDLS, CDR2 YYNGEE, per germline. The CDR3 covers 13 residues. Trimming removed 0 bases at V and 6 bases at J, with 10 bases between. CDR3 nucleotide sequence: TGTGCCAGCAGCGTAGGCGGAGGATCCGAGCAGTACTTC. Its protein is CASSVGGGSEQYF.

V gene TRBV4-1 combines with J gene TRBJ1-2, with a tentative D call TRBD1 (6 bases). Trimming pared 0 bases from V and 5 bases from J, leaving 10 bases between. CDR3 length: 14 residues. Looked up from germline, CDR1 is MGHRA and CDR2 is YSYEKL. CDR3 DNA: TGCGCCAGCAGCCAAGAGGTAACAGGGTATGGCTACACCTTC. Translation gives CASSQEVTGYGYTF.

This clonotype was observed at least ten times. This rearrangement joins TRBV12-3 or TRBV12-4 to TRBJ2-2; TRBD1 aligns across 7 bases. The CDR3 spans 14 residues. Germline trimming cut 8 bases from V and 3 bases from J; bases unmatched to any gene: 6. CDR3 region: CASLWDRYTGELFF. Written as DNA, the CDR3 is TGTGCCAGCCTCTGGGACAGATACACCGGGGAGCTGTTTTTT.